This record looks at one TCR beta chain sequence and its context. Its antigen remains unidentified. No much larger clone is present one base from it, and per-base qualities are unavailable. The sample is drawn from a study of blood T cell repertoires in COVID-19 (TCRdb year 2020). For context, the study as a whole: Recovered participants in ImmuneRACE Cohort 3 were defined by two consecutive negative NP/OP PCR tests, clearance by a healthcare professional, or resolution of symptoms. Collaborator samples came from the United States, Italy and Spain and covered acute and convalescent phases of COVID-19. The material from the prospective study consisted of cDNA or gDNA derived from T cells, B-cell-depleted T cells, or PBMCs. The dataset comprised deeply sampled blood TCRbeta repertoires from subjects exposed to, actively infected with, or recovered from COVID-19. The repertoires were released in a freely available public database intended as a resource for research on the immune response to SARS-CoV-2. Samples were obtained from the ongoing ImmuneRACE study (first 160 participants) and from approximately 1,200 subjects provided by 6 global collaborators. The sample metadata nearly always contained a de-identified subject ID, COVID-19 status, age in years and sex. Where HLA class I and class II types were available, the types were taken from metadata supplied by the sample provider, not from assay-based typing.

Enrolling through a virtual design, the prospective study's participants ranged in age from roughly 18 to 89 years and lived across roughly 23 United States geographic areas. Cohort assignment in the prospective study relied on participant-reported clinical history from a screening survey and a study questionnaire. Mobile phlebotomists in the prospective study collected whole blood, serum and a nasopharyngeal or oropharyngeal swab from every participant. Over a roughly 2-month period, participants in the prospective study had the option of providing additional blood draws and questionnaires. Before DNA extraction, prospective study blood samples were shipped either frozen or at room temperature. TCRbeta CDR3 regions were amplified from genomic DNA by means of the immunoSEQ Assay, a bias-controlled multiplex PCR. Concerning the study's data processing: Nucleated cell counts per sample were estimated from amplification of reference gene primers within the assay. To quantify the absolute abundance of each unique TCRbeta CDR3 rearrangement, sequence reads were collapsed and filtered. For each sample, productive Simpson clonality was calculated as the square root of Simpson's diversity index across productive rearrangements. TCRdb limited this immuneACCESS table to in-frame rearrangements with V and J called. A share of clones is missing; checked studies link under half to unresolved V genes, and the rest is unexplained. V, J and clone size reflect that table, while D and trimming were determined from the DNA. The sample data list roughly 340,000 clones, and about 90% of these were observed just once. Of the sample, around 1.9% is held by the ten largest clones.

The paper's findings and limits, for the study overall: The quantity of clinical and demographic metadata differed by source and by participant and was supplied without curation.

The germline V gene specifies SNHLY as CDR1 and FYNNEI as CDR2. V is shortened by 4 bases, J by 0 bases, and the region joining them spans 7 bases. Inclusive of the bounding cysteine and phenylalanine, the CDR3 is 13 residues long. The sequence is cut down to CDR3 DNA, 39 bases in frame from base 1. In this chain, TRBV2 is recombined with TRBJ2-7; TRBD1 is a weak D gene call, 6 bases matching. Sequencing was carried out using PBMCs or T cells enriched from blood (not recorded which). The source is a man aged 35 to 55 in a cohort exposed to, infected with or recovered from COVID-19 (not recorded which). CDR3 protein: CASSVQGSYEQYF. The nucleotide sequence reads as follows: TGTGCCAGCAGTGTACAGGGCTCCTACGAGCAGTACTTC.